The entry below describes one TCR beta chain. The CDR3 length is 15 residues. Trimming at V came to 5 bases and at J to 6 bases, leaving 8 bases not matched to a gene. Germline loops: CDR1 SNHLY, CDR2 FYNNEI. This record comes from a study of blood T cell repertoires in COVID-19. Per the authors' pipeline: Reference gene primer amplification gave estimated nucleated cell counts. Profiling relied on immunoSEQ multiplex PCR, and the TCRdb table lists in-frame clones only, not all of them. The V and J calls and the clone size are those of that table, but D and trimming were determined from the DNA. The data show about 140,000 clones, around 76% seen once.

V and J are TRBV2 and TRBJ2-1; 9 bases map to TRBD1. This sequence was found in a man at least 80 years old with acute or convalescent COVID-19. The sequenced material came from peripheral blood. The CDR3 is CASSRGQGSRNEQFF. The CDR3 coding sequence is TGTGCCAGCAGTAGGGGACAGGGTAGTCGCAATGAGCAGTTCTTC.